The 24 T cell receptor beta chains below were found in one sample sequenced in a study of cytomegalovirus exposure and HLA in healthy donors. 13 Jbeta primers and 60 Vbeta primers were used for the PCR. Only in-frame clones appear in the TCRdb table, and some are missing; sequencing was by immunoSEQ multiplex PCR. The data show some 200,000 clones, more than 80% seen once. The source material was PBMCs. All receptors derive from a woman in her 50s in good health and CMV-seropositive.

This clone appeared a single time. The J gene is TRBJ2-7, the V gene TRBV6-5, with D possibly being TRBD1 (6 bases). Trimming shortened V by 6 bases and J by 2 bases, and 14 bases separated the two germline ends. The CDR3 covers 14 residues. Germline CDR1 reads MNHEY; CDR2 reads SVGAGI. The CDR3 spells CASSLTGWAYEQYF. The CDR3 DNA follows: TGTGCCAGCAGCCTGACAGGATGGGCCTACGAGCAGTACTTC.

The chain has TRBV6-1 and TRBJ1-1, with D perhaps matching TRBD1 (5 bases). With 1 base removed from V and 4 bases from J, the gap between germline ends came to 7 bases. CDR1 is MNHNS, CDR2 SASEGT, per germline. There are 13 residues in the CDR3. CDR3 sequence (DNA): TGTGCCAGCAGTGAAGAGCAGGGCACTGAAGCTTTCTTT. Translating gives CASSEEQGTEAFF.

The chain couples TRBV5-1 to TRBJ1-2; unclear D gene. The V gene lost 2 bases and the J gene lost 3 bases, with 8 bases spanning the gap. The CDR3 runs to 13 residues. CDR1 and CDR2 from the germline V gene are SGHRS and YFSETQ. DNA of the CDR3: TGCGCCAGCAGCTTCGGGAGCGACTATGGCTACACCTTC. It translates to CASSFGSDYGYTF.

This chain links TRBV28 with TRBJ2-1; D is uncertain. This CDR3 has 16 amino acids. Germline CDR1 is MDHEN and CDR2 is SYDVKM. The germline V and J ends were trimmed by 4 bases and 0 bases, with 13 bases remaining between them. The CDR3 DNA reads as TGTGCCAGCAGTTCCTACTCCGCGAGCTCCTACAATGAGCAGTTCTTC. As protein: CASSSYSASSYNEQFF.

This clone was seen only once. V gene TRBV19 combines with J gene TRBJ1-1; TRBD1 agrees at 7 bases. V lost 7 bases, J lost 12 bases, and 8 bases stayed unmatched. Germline V gene lookup returns CDR1 LNHDA and CDR2 SQIVND (reference sequence). This CDR3 region has 11 residues. Here the CDR3 DNA reads TGTGCCAGTACCCTGACAGGGAACTCTTTCTTT. As protein: CASTLTGNSFF.

This clone was seen a few times. The chain couples TRBV5-1 to TRBJ1-1; D uncertain. Trimming took off 1 base at V and 4 bases at J, with 11 bases between the two ends. The CDR3 is 14 residues long. Germline V CDR1 and CDR2: SGHRS, YFSETQ. CDR3 coding DNA: TGCGCCAGCAGCTTGATTGGGGAGGGCACTGAAGCTTTCTTT. Translated, it gives CASSLIGEGTEAFF.

Remarks on this clone: Other DNA sequences in the same sample also yield this CDR3. V and J are TRBV15 and TRBJ1-5; TRBD1 matches at 7 bases. The CDR3 consists of 15 residues. The V and J ends lost 0 bases and 3 bases, in that order; junction bases with no gene match: 2. CDR1 and CDR2 from the germline V gene are LNHNV and YYDKDF (reference sequence). The CDR3 is CATSRDTGANQPQHF. The CDR3 DNA sequence: TGTGCCACCAGCAGAGATACAGGGGCCAATCAGCCCCAGCATTTT.

The chain employs TRBV30 and TRBJ1-6, with 8 nucleotides matching TRBD1. The ends lost 4 bases at V and 6 bases at J; junction bases unmatched: 8. Germline V gene data show CDR1 as GTSNPN and CDR2 as SVGIG (reference sequence). This CDR3 region has 15 residues. The CDR3 DNA reads as TGTGCCTGGACCCCCCGGGACAGGACTAATTCACCCCTCCACTTT. This encodes CAWTPRDRTNSPLHF.

The chain is built from TRBV28 and TRBJ1-3; TRBD1 matches at 7 bases. This CDR3 spans 15 amino acids. V lost 6 bases and J lost 3; bases outside the gene matches: 8. CDR1 and CDR2 (germline): MDHEN, SYDVKM. CDR3 coding DNA: TGTGCCAGCAGGACACAGGGGTTAGGTGGAAACACCATATATTTT. Translating gives CASRTQGLGGNTIYF.

This clone was seen just once. V gene TRBV5-4 combines with J gene TRBJ2-1; 7 bases line up with TRBD2. This CDR3 is 16 amino acids long. Per the germline V gene, CDR1 is SGHNT and CDR2 is YYREEE (reference sequence). Unmatched junction bases numbered 6, after V lost 3 bases and J lost 0 bases. CDR3 region: CASSYGGMSSYNEQFF. For the CDR3, the DNA is TGTGCCAGCAGCTACGGGGGGATGTCCTCCTACAATGAGCAGTTCTTC.

V and J are TRBV19 and TRBJ2-7; 9 bases map to TRBD1. V shed 3 bases and J 2 bases; nucleotides not matched to a gene: 8. CDR3 length: 16 residues. In germline, CDR1 is LNHDA, CDR2 SQIVND (reference sequence). The CDR3 region is CASSIDDRGSPYEQYF. Here the CDR3 DNA reads TGTGCCAGTAGTATTGACGACAGGGGGTCCCCCTACGAGCAGTACTTC.

To note about this clone: Within the sample, other DNA sequences also encode this same CDR3. The gene calls are TRBV7-2 and TRBJ1-1; possibly TRBD1 for D (5 bases). Trimming removed 1 base at V and 0 bases at J, with 6 bases between. CDR3 length: 14 amino acids. Per germline, CDR1 SGHTA and CDR2 FQGNSA. The chain's CDR3 is CASSLGGVNTEAFF. CDR3 DNA sequence: TGTGCCAGCAGCTTAGGGGGGGTGAACACTGAAGCTTTCTTT.

J is TRBJ1-2 and V is TRBV28; TRBD1 matches 7 bases. The germline CDR1 and CDR2 sequences are MDHEN and SYDVKM. The CDR3 has 13 amino acids. The V gene end was trimmed by 4 bases and the J gene end by 7 bases; junction bases not matched to a gene: 6. The CDR3 is CASSSGTVGGYTF. Here the CDR3 DNA reads TGTGCCAGCAGTTCGGGGACAGTTGGTGGCTACACCTTC.

This clone was seen once. The chain carries TRBV28 and TRBJ1-1; tentatively, D is TRBD1 (5 bases). Germline V gives CDR1 MDHEN, CDR2 SYDVKM. CDR3 length equals 13 residues. The V and J ends lost 7 bases and 6 bases respectively, with 15 bases between them. The CDR3 coding sequence is TGTGCCAGCACCACCACGGTGGGGCCTGAAGCTTTCTTT. This sequence encodes CASTTTVGPEAFF.

The chain is built from TRBV27 and TRBJ2-1; 16 bases are shared with TRBD2. CDR1 is MNHEY, CDR2 SMNVEV, per germline (reference sequence). V dropped 4 bases and J dropped 2; count of bases not matched to a gene: 2. The CDR3 is made up of 17 amino acids. CDR3 DNA: TGTGCCAGCAGTTCAGGGACTAGCGGGGGGGCCTACAATGAGCAGTTCTTC. Translation gives CASSSGTSGGAYNEQFF.

The chain couples TRBV19 to TRBJ2-7; 8 bases line up with TRBD1. Looked up from germline, CDR1 is LNHDA and CDR2 is SQIVND (reference sequence). V lost 4 bases, J lost 4 bases, and 6 bases stayed unmatched. This CDR3 is 14 amino acids long. Here the CDR3 DNA reads TGTGCCAGTAGTAGAAGCAGGGGGCAATACGAGCAGTACTTC. This sequence encodes CASSRSRGQYEQYF.

This clone has a single count. V gene TRBV28 combines with J gene TRBJ2-1; 9 bases align to TRBD1. Germline V lookup: CDR1 MDHEN, CDR2 SYDVKM. CDR3 length equals 15 residues. Trimming took 2 bases from V and 7 from J; bases not matched to a gene: 6. The CDR3 coding sequence is TGTGCCAGCAGTTTAATTGGACAGGGGTGGAATGAGCAGTTCTTC. As protein: CASSLIGQGWNEQFF.

Concerning this clone: This CDR3 is also generated by other DNA sequences in the sample. This chain joins TRBV18 and TRBJ2-3; 9 bases match TRBD1. This CDR3 contains 15 residues. After removal of 3 bases from V and 6 bases from J, the junction contained 7 bases not matched to a gene. Per germline, CDR1 KGHSH and CDR2 LQKENI. CDR3 loop: CASSPSTGGADTQYF. CDR3 in DNA: TGTGCCAGCTCACCCTCGACAGGGGGTGCCGATACGCAGTATTTT.

This rearrangement joins TRBV4-3 to TRBJ2-1; perhaps TRBD2 as D (6 bases). The germline gives CDR1 LGHNA, CDR2 YSLEER. CDR3 length: 15 residues. V lost 1 base and J 9 bases, leaving 16 bases between the germline ends. The CDR3 is CASSQVLSAGPEQFF. In DNA, the CDR3 is TGCGCCAGCAGCCAAGTCCTTTCCGCGGGGCCTGAGCAGTTCTTC.

The rearrangement joins TRBV7-9 to TRBJ2-1; possibly TRBD1 for D (6 bases). The CDR3 covers 15 residues. The germline gives CDR1 SEHNR, CDR2 FQNEAQ (reference sequence). Trimming removed 4 bases from V and 2 bases from J, with 12 bases in between. The CDR3 DNA reads as TGTGCCAGCAGCTCAACCCGGGACACCTACAATGAGCAGTTCTTC. It translates to CASSSTRDTYNEQFF.

The genes are TRBV15 and TRBJ1-2, with 7 bases identical to TRBD1. Trimming took 4 bases from V and 6 from J; bases not matched to a gene: 11. This CDR3 is built from 15 residues. The V gene's germline CDR1 is LNHNV and CDR2 YYDKDF (reference sequence). The DNA of the CDR3 is TGTGCCACCAGCATTCAAACAGGGGCCCTTGATGGCTACACCTTC. This encodes CATSIQTGALDGYTF.

This chain connects TRBV5-4 to TRBJ2-5, with 7 bases lining up with TRBD1. The CDR3 is 14 residues long. J lost 9 bases, V lost 4 bases, and 12 bases had no gene match. The germline CDR1 and CDR2 sequences are SGHNT and YYREEE (reference sequence). The CDR3, as DNA: TGTGCCAGCAGCCGAAACCCCGAGCAGGGGGCCCAGTACTTC. It codes for CASSRNPEQGAQYF. Full variable domain (outside the CDR3, taken from reference TRBV5-4 and TRBJ2-5): ETGVTQSPTHLIKTRGQQVTLRCSSQSGHNTVSWYQQALGQGPQFIFQYYREEENGRGNFPPRFSGLQFPNYSSELNVNALELDDSALYLCASSRNPEQGAQYFGPGTRLLVL.

The V call is TRBV7-9, the J call TRBJ1-6, with 9 bases aligning to TRBD1. V lost 5 bases and J lost 9; bases outside the gene matches: 11. Germline loops: CDR1 SEHNR, CDR2 FQNEAQ (reference sequence). The CDR3 sequence is 16 residues long. The CDR3 protein is CASSAQGTGLVSPLHF. CDR3 coding DNA: TGTGCCAGCAGCGCACAGGGGACAGGGCTTGTTTCACCCCTCCACTTT.

This chain uses TRBV5-1 with TRBJ2-3; TRBD2 matches at 13 bases. The length of the CDR3 is 17 residues. The V gene end was trimmed by 4 bases and the J gene end by 1 base; junction bases not matched to a gene: 6. CDR1 and CDR2 from the germline V gene are SGHRS and YFSETQ. The chain's CDR3 is CASSVGGTSGGTDTQYF. The CDR3 DNA is TGCGCCAGCAGCGTCGGCGGGACTAGCGGGGGCACAGATACGCAGTATTTT.